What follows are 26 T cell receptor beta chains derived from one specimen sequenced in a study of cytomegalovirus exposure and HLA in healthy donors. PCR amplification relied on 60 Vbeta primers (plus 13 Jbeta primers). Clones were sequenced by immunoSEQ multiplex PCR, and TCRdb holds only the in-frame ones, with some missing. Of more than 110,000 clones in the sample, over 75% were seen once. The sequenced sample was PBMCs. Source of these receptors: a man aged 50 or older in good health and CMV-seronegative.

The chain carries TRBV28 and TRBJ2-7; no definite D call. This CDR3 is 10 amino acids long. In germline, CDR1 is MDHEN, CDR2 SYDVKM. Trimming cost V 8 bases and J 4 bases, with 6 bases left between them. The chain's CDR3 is CASGPYEQYF. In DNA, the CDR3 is TGTGCCAGCGGCCCTTACGAGCAGTACTTC.

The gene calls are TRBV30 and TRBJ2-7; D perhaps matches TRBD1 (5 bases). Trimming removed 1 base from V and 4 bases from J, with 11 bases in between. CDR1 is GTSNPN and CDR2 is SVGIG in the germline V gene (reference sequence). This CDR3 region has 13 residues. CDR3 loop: CAWSAGPGYEQYF. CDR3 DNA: TGTGCCTGGAGTGCGGGCCCAGGGTACGAGCAGTACTTC.

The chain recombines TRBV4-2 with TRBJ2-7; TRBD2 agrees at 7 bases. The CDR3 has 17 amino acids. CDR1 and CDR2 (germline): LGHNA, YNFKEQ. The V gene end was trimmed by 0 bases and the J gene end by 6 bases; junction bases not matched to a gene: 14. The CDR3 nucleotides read TGTGCCAGCAGCCAAGATCTCGAGCGGGACCTGAACTGCGAGCAGTACTTC. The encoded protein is CASSQDLERDLNCEQYF.

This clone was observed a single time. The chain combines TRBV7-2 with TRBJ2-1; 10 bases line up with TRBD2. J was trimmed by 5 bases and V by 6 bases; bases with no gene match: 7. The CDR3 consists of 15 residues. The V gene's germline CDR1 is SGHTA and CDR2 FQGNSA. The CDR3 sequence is CASRVAGGPDNEQFF. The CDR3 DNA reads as TGTGCCAGCAGAGTAGCGGGAGGCCCCGACAATGAGCAGTTCTTC. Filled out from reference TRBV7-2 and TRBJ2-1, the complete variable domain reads GAGVSQSPSNKVTEKGKDVELRCDPISGHTALYWYRQSLGQGLEFLIYFQGNSAPDKSGLPSDRFSAERTGGSVSTLTIQRTQQEDSAVYLCASRVAGGPDNEQFFGPGTRLTVL.

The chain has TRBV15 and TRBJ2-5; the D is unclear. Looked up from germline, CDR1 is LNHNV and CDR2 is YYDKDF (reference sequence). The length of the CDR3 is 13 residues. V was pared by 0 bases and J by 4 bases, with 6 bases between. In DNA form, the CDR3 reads TGTGCCACCAGCAGAGATTCCGGAGAGACCCAGTACTTC. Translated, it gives CATSRDSGETQYF. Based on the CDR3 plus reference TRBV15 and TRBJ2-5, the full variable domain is DAMVIQNPRYQVTQFGKPVTLSCSQTLNHNVMYWYQQKSSQAPKLLFHYYDKDFNNEADTPDNFQSRRPNTSFCFLDIRSPGLGDTAMYLCATSRDSGETQYFGPGTRLLVL.

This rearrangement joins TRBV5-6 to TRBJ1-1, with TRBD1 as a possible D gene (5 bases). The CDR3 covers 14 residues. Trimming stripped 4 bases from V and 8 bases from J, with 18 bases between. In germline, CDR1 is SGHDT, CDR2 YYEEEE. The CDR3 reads CASSPTTSGIEAFF. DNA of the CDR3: TGTGCCAGCAGCCCAACCACATCAGGGATAGAAGCTTTCTTT.

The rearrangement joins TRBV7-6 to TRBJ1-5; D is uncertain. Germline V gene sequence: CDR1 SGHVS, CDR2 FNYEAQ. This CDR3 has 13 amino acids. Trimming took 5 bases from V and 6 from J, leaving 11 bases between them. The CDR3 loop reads CASSIGYGQPQHF. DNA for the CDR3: TGTGCCAGCAGCATAGGGTACGGTCAGCCCCAGCATTTT.

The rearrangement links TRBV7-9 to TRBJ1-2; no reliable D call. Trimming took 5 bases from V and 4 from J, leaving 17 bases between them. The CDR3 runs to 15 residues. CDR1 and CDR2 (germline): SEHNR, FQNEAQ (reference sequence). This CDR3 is CASSPSQVGSYGYTF. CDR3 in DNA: TGTGCCAGCAGCCCTTCCCAGGTGGGCAGCTATGGCTACACCTTC.

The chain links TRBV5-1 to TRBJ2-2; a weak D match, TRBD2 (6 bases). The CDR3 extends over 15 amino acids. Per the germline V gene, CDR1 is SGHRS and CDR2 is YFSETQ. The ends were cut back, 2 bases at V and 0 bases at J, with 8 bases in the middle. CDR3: CASSLLAANTGELFF. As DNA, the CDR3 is TGCGCCAGCAGCTTATTAGCGGCGAACACCGGGGAGCTGTTTTTT.

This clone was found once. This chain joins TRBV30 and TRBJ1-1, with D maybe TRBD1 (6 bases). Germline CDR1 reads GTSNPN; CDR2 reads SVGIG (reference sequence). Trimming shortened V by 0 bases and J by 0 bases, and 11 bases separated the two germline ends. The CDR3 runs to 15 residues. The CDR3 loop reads CAWSVLGQMNTEAFF. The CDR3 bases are TGTGCCTGGAGTGTACTTGGACAGATGAACACTGAAGCTTTCTTT.

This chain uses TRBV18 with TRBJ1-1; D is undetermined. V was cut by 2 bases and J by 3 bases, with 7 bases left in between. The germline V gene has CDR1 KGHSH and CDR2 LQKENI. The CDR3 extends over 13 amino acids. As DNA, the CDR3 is TGTGCCAGCTCACCAAAAGAGGACACTGAAGCTTTCTTT. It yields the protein CASSPKEDTEAFF.

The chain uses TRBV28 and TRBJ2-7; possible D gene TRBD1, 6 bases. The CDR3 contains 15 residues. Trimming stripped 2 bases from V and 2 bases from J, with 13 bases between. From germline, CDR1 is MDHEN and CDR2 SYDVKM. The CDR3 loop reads CASSLLRTATYEQYF. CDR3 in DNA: TGTGCCAGCAGTTTACTCCGGACAGCCACCTACGAGCAGTACTTC.

CDR3 in amino acids: CASRDLSGRFYNEQFF. The CDR3 nucleotides read TGTGCCAGCAGGGACCTTAGCGGGAGGTTTTACAATGAGCAGTTCTTC. The chain couples TRBV7-9 to TRBJ2-1, with 10 bases that match TRBD2. Germline trimming cut 6 bases from V and 4 bases from J; bases unmatched to any gene: 9. The CDR3 is 16 amino acids. CDR1 and CDR2 (germline): SEHNR, FQNEAQ (reference sequence).

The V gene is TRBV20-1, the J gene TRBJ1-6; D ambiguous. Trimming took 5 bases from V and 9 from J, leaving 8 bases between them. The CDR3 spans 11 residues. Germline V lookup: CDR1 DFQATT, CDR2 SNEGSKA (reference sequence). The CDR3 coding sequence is TGCAGTGCTGTCGAGGGTTCACCCCTCCACTTT. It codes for CSAVEGSPLHF.

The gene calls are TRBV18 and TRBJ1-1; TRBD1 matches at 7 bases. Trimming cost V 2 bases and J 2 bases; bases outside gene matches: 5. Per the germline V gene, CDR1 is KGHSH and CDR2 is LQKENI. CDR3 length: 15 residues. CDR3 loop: CASSPYRTGNTEAFF. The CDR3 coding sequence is TGTGCCAGCTCACCATACCGGACAGGTAACACTGAAGCTTTCTTT. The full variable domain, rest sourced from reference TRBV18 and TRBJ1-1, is NAGVMQNPRHLVRRRGQEARLRCSPMKGHSHVYWYRQLPEEGLKFMVYLQKENIIDESGMPKERFSAEFPKEGPSILRIQQVVRGDSAAYFCASSPYRTGNTEAFFGQGTRLTVV.

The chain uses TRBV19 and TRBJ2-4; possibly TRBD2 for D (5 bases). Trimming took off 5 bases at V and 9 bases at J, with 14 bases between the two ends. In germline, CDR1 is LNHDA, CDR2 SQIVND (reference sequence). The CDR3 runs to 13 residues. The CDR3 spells CASSLAGVGIQYF. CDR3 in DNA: TGTGCCAGTAGTTTGGCGGGTGTCGGCATTCAGTACTTC. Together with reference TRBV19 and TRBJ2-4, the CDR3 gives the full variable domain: DGGITQSPKYLFRKEGQNVTLSCEQNLNHDAMYWYRQDPGQGLRLIYYSQIVNDFQKGDIAEGYSVSREKKESFPLTVTSAQKNPTAFYLCASSLAGVGIQYFGAGTRLSVL.

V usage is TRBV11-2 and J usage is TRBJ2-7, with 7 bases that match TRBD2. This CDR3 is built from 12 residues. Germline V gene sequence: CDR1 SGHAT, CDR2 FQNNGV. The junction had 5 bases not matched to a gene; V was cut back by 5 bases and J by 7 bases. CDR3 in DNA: TGTGCCAGCAGCCTCGGGGGGATTGAGCAGTACTTC. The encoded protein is CASSLGGIEQYF. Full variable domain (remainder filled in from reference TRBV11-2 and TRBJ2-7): EAGVAQSPRYKIIEKRQSVAFWCNPISGHATLYWYQQILGQGPKLLIQFQNNGVVDDSQLPKDRFSAERLKGVDSTLKIQPAKLEDSAVYLCASSLGGIEQYFGPGTRLTVT.

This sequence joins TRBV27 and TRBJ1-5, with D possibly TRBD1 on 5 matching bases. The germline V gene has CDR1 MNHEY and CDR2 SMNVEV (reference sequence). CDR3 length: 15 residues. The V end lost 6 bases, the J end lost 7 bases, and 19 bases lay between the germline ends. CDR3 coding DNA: TGTGCCAGCAGGGGGGGGACGGGGTTTAGCCAGCCCCAGCATTTT. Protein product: CASRGGTGFSQPQHF.

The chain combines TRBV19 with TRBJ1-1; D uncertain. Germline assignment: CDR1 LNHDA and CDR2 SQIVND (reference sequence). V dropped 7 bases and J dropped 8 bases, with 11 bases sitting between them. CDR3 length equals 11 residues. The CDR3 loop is CASTAGSEAFF. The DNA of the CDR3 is TGTGCCAGTACCGCGGGGAGCGAAGCTTTCTTT.

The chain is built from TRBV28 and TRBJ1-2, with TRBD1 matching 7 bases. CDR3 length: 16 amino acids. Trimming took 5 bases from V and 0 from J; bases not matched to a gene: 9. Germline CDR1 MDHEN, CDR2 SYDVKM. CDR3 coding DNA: TGTGCCAGCAGTAAAGAGGGACAGAAAGCTAACTATGGCTACACCTTC. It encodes CASSKEGQKANYGYTF.

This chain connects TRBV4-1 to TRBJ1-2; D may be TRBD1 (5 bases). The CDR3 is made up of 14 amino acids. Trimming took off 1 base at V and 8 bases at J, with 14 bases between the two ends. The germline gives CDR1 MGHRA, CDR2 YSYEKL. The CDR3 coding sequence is TGCGCCAGCAGCCAAGTTAGGGGTTTTGGGGGCTACACCTTC. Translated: CASSQVRGFGGYTF.

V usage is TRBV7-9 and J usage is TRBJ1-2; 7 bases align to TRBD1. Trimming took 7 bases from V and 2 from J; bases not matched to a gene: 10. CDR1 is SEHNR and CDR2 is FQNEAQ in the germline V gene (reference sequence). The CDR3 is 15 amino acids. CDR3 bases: TGTGCCAGCACCGAAATGGAGACAGGGAACTATGGCTACACCTTC. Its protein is CASTEMETGNYGYTF.

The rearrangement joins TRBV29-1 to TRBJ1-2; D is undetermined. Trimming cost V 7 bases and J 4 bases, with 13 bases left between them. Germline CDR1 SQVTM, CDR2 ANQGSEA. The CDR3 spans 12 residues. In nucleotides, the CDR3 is TGCAGCGCCGAGGGCACAGTCTATGGCTACACCTTC. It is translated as CSAEGTVYGYTF.

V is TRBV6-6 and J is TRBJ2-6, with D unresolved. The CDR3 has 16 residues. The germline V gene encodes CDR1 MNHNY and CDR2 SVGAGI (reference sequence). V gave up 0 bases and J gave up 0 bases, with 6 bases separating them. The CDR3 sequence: CASSYSRSSGANVLTF. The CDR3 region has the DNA TGTGCCAGCAGTTACTCACGGAGCTCTGGGGCCAACGTCCTGACTTTC.

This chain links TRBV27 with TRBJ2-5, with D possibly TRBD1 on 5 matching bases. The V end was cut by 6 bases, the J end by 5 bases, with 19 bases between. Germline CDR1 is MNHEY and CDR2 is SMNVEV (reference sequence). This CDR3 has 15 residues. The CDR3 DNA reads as TGTGCCAGCAGCTCGCTAGGGGCGCCAGGGGAGACCCAGTACTTC. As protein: CASSSLGAPGETQYF.

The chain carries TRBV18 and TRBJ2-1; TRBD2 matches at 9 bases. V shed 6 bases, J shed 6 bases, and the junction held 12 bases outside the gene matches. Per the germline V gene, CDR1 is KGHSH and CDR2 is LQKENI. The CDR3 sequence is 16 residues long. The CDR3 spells CASSDGRLAAGNEQFF. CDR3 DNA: TGTGCCAGCTCGGACGGTCGACTAGCGGCCGGCAATGAGCAGTTCTTC.